Presented here are 32 T cell receptor beta chains from one specimen sequenced in a study of chemoradiotherapy in HPV16-positive cancers. The table came from immunoSEQ multiplex PCR; TCRdb's copy has only in-frame clones and leaves some out. This sample has over 3,500 clones, with around 84% found just once. Sequenced material: tumor tissue, taken from a patient who underwent chemoradiotherapy. Receptors were obtained from a human donor with HPV-associated anogenital cancer.

The chain carries TRBV4-3 and TRBJ2-2; no reliable D call. Germline loops: CDR1 LGHNA, CDR2 YSLEER. The CDR3 covers 17 residues. Between the trimmed V and J ends, which lost 0 bases and 11 bases, there was a span of 22 bases. CDR3: CASSQDQAGGLLIELFF. The CDR3, as DNA: TGCGCCAGCAGCCAAGATCAAGCAGGCGGCCTTCTAATTGAGCTGTTTTTT.

The J gene is TRBJ2-1, the V gene TRBV4-2, with TRBD2 matching 9 bases. This CDR3 region has 13 residues. Trimming removed 5 bases from V and 9 bases from J; junction bases left unmatched: 5. Per the germline V gene, CDR1 is LGHNA and CDR2 is YNFKEQ. The CDR3 DNA reads as TGTGCCAGCAGCGCAATAGCGGGAGTTGAGCAGTTCTTC. This encodes CASSAIAGVEQFF.

The rearrangement joins TRBV5-6 to TRBJ2-3; 7 bases are shared with TRBD2. CDR1 and CDR2 from the germline V gene are SGHDT and YYEEEE. This CDR3 is built from 14 residues. The V and J ends lost 3 bases and 4 bases, in that order; junction bases with no gene match: 5. DNA for the CDR3: TGTGCCAGCAGCTCGTCTGGGGGGGCAGATACGCAGTATTTT. Translating gives CASSSSGGADTQYF.

As DNA, the CDR3 is TGTGCCAGCAGTCCGCAAGCGGGGGGCACTGAAGCTTTCTTT. Translating gives CASSPQAGGTEAFF. The V call is TRBV27, the J call TRBJ1-1, with a tentative D call TRBD1 (5 bases). The V end lost 5 bases, the J end lost 4 bases, and 14 bases lay between the germline ends. Germline CDR1 reads MNHEY; CDR2 reads SMNVEV (reference sequence). CDR3 length equals 14 residues.

The chain links TRBV27 to TRBJ2-1; D is possibly TRBD2 (6 bases). The CDR3 has 11 amino acids. Trimming shortened V by 9 bases and J by 6 bases, and 9 bases separated the two germline ends. Germline V gene data show CDR1 as MNHEY and CDR2 as SMNVEV (reference sequence). The CDR3 DNA reads as TGTGCCAGTAAGCGGGTCAATGAGCAGTTCTTC. It is translated as CASKRVNEQFF.

V and J are TRBV5-1 and TRBJ2-5, with 11 bases matching TRBD1. The trim removed 4 bases at V and 5 bases at J, leaving 10 bases unmatched. The CDR3 runs 16 residues. In germline, CDR1 is SGHRS, CDR2 YFSETQ. The CDR3 sequence: CASSPQRTGGAETQYF. The CDR3 nucleotides read TGCGCCAGCAGCCCCCAGCGGACAGGGGGCGCGGAGACCCAGTACTTC.

The gene calls are TRBV18 and TRBJ1-5, with D uncertain. The germline V gene encodes CDR1 KGHSH and CDR2 LQKENI. The CDR3 spans 14 residues. V was clipped by 2 bases and J by 4 bases, with 9 bases between them. DNA for the CDR3: TGTGCCAGCTCACCAGTGACCTCTAATCAGCCCCAGCATTTT. Translating gives CASSPVTSNQPQHF.

This clone appeared a single time. The chain recombines TRBV7-6 with TRBJ2-1, with D uncertain. From germline, CDR1 is SGHVS and CDR2 FNYEAQ. V lost 0 bases and J lost 0, with 15 bases in between. The CDR3 runs to 18 residues. The CDR3 spells CASSLAVDSRISYNEQFF. As DNA, the CDR3 is TGTGCCAGCAGCTTAGCGGTAGATAGTAGAATCTCCTACAATGAGCAGTTCTTC. The whole variable domain, remainder taken from reference TRBV7-6 and TRBJ2-1, is GAGVSQSPRYKVTKRGQDVALRCDPISGHVSLYWYRQALGQGPEFLTYFNYEAQQDKSGLPNDRFSAERPEGSISTLTIQRTEQRDSAMYRCASSLAVDSRISYNEQFFGPGTRLTVL.

The CDR3 nucleotides read TGCGCCAGCAGCTTGGTACAGGGTGATAATTCACCCCTCCACTTT. Amino acid sequence: CASSLVQGDNSPLHF. The gene calls are TRBV5-1 and TRBJ1-6; TRBD1 is a possible D gene (6 bases). Trimming shortened V by 0 bases and J by 5 bases, and 9 bases separated the two germline ends. The CDR3 has 15 residues. Per germline, CDR1 SGHRS and CDR2 YFSETQ.

V is TRBV7-2 and J is TRBJ1-1; D unclear. Germline V gene data show CDR1 as SGHTA and CDR2 as FQGNSA. This CDR3 region has 13 residues. The ends were cut back, 7 bases at V and 1 base at J, with 10 bases in the middle. CDR3 loop: CASTLSTNTEAFF. The CDR3 DNA follows: TGTGCCAGCACCCTCTCTACGAACACTGAAGCTTTCTTT. The entire variable domain, with the rest obtained from reference TRBV7-2 and TRBJ1-1, is as follows: GAGVSQSPSNKVTEKGKDVELRCDPISGHTALYWYRQSLGQGLEFLIYFQGNSAPDKSGLPSDRFSAERTGGSVSTLTIQRTQQEDSAVYLCASTLSTNTEAFFGQGTRLTVV.

V and J are TRBV23-1 and TRBJ2-5; D is undetermined. TRBV23-1 is an open reading frame whose function is uncertain. V lost 1 base and J lost 5, with 11 bases in between. This CDR3 is 14 amino acids long. Here the CDR3 reads CASSQLHGHETQYF. CDR3 nucleotide sequence: TGCGCCAGCAGTCAATTGCACGGCCACGAGACCCAGTACTTC.

The chain combines TRBV19 with TRBJ1-2; D uncertain. Germline V gene lookup returns CDR1 LNHDA and CDR2 SQIVND (reference sequence). Trimming cost V 3 bases and J 4 bases, with 15 bases left between them. CDR3 length equals 15 residues. CDR3 nucleotides: TGTGCCAGTAGTATGTTAGGCGGAGATCTCTATGGCTACACCTTC. Protein sequence: CASSMLGGDLYGYTF. Full variable domain (outside the CDR3, taken from reference TRBV19 and TRBJ1-2): DGGITQSPKYLFRKEGQNVTLSCEQNLNHDAMYWYRQDPGQGLRLIYYSQIVNDFQKGDIAEGYSVSREKKESFPLTVTSAQKNPTAFYLCASSMLGGDLYGYTFGSGTRLTVV.

V is TRBV10-3 and J is TRBJ1-5; D perhaps matches TRBD1 (6 bases). This CDR3 is built from 13 residues. Germline assignment: CDR1 ENHRY and CDR2 SYGVKD. V was pared by 6 bases and J by 3 bases, with 9 bases between. The CDR3 DNA sequence: TGTGCCATCAGCCCAGGGGACAATCAGCCCCAGCATTTT. It translates to CAISPGDNQPQHF.

The chain uses TRBV2 and TRBJ2-7; TRBD1 matches at 10 bases. This CDR3 region has 13 residues. V lost 9 bases to trimming and J lost 6 bases; unmatched junction nucleotides: 8. Germline V CDR1 and CDR2: SNHLY, FYNNEI. The CDR3 coding sequence is TGTGCCAGTAGACAGGGGGCTGAAGTCGAGCAGTACTTC. Translation: CASRQGAEVEQYF.

The J gene is TRBJ2-6, the V gene TRBV7-8; TRBD1 matches at 7 bases. Germline V gives CDR1 SGHVS, CDR2 FQNEAQ. This CDR3 has 14 amino acids. V trimming: 11 bases; J trimming: 2 bases; junction bases outside the gene matches: 6. As DNA, the CDR3 is TGTGCCGGTAAAACAGGGGCTGGGGCCAACGTCCTGACTTTC. Encoded protein: CAGKTGAGANVLTF.

V usage is TRBV7-9 and J usage is TRBJ2-1, with D unresolved. Trimming took off 6 bases at V and 7 bases at J, with 22 bases between the two ends. CDR3 length: 16 amino acids. CDR1 and CDR2 from the germline V gene are SEHNR and FQNEAQ (reference sequence). For the CDR3, the DNA is TGTGCCAGCAGTGTCAGAGGTGGAGTCGGTATAAATGAGCAGTTCTTC. Amino acids: CASSVRGGVGINEQFF.

The J gene is TRBJ2-1, the V gene TRBV4-2; tentatively, D is TRBD2 (5 bases). Looked up from germline, CDR1 is LGHNA and CDR2 is YNFKEQ. The CDR3 loop spans 16 amino acids. Trimming removed 1 base at V and 0 bases at J, with 10 bases between. DNA of the CDR3: TGTGCCAGCAGCCAAGCGAGGGATCACTCCTACAATGAGCAGTTCTTC. It translates to CASSQARDHSYNEQFF.

This clone was seen only a few times. In nucleotides, the CDR3 is TGTGCCAGCAGTGAGATAGGGACCCAGGGAGATACGCAGTATTTT. This translates into CASSEIGTQGDTQYF. The rearrangement links TRBV6-1 to TRBJ2-3; perhaps D is TRBD1 or TRBD2 (5 bases each). Germline V lookup: CDR1 MNHNS, CDR2 SASEGT. CDR3 length: 15 amino acids. V was clipped by 3 bases and J by 5 bases, with 15 bases between them.

The chain employs TRBV11-2 and TRBJ2-1; 8 bases agree with TRBD2. V lost 0 bases and J lost 7; bases outside the gene matches: 5. The CDR3 consists of 15 residues. Looked up from germline, CDR1 is SGHAT and CDR2 is FQNNGV. Here the CDR3 DNA reads TGTGCCAGCAGCTTAGACCCCGGGGGGGTTAATGAGCAGTTCTTC. Translated, it gives CASSLDPGGVNEQFF.

DNA of the CDR3: TGCAGCGATGAGGGAGGTCTCCGGGGCTCCTACAATGAGCAGTTCTTC. It translates to CSDEGGLRGSYNEQFF. The V call is TRBV29-1, the J call TRBJ2-1; a possible D gene is TRBD2 (6 bases). Germline loops: CDR1 SQVTM, CDR2 ANQGSEA. The CDR3 consists of 16 residues. The V end lost 7 bases, the J end lost 0 bases, and 19 bases lay between the germline ends.

The count of this clone is one. The rearrangement links TRBV7-2 to TRBJ2-7; TRBD1 is a possible D gene (5 bases). Deletions cut 1 base from V and 3 bases from J, with 13 bases between. The CDR3 length is 15 residues. The germline V gene encodes CDR1 SGHTA and CDR2 FQGNSA. The CDR3 DNA follows: TGTGCCAGCAGCTTAGGTGGGGCGTCTATCTACGAGCAGTACTTC. It translates to CASSLGGASIYEQYF. Full variable domain (remainder filled in from reference TRBV7-2 and TRBJ2-7): GAGVSQSPSNKVTEKGKDVELRCDPISGHTALYWYRQSLGQGLEFLIYFQGNSAPDKSGLPSDRFSAERTGGSVSTLTIQRTQQEDSAVYLCASSLGGASIYEQYFGPGTRLTVT.

The rearrangement joins TRBV28 to TRBJ2-7; no definite D call. The V end was cut by 3 bases, the J end by 3 bases, with 9 bases between. CDR1 is MDHEN and CDR2 is SYDVKM in the germline V gene. This CDR3 has 13 amino acids. The CDR3 DNA follows: TGTGCCAGCAGTTTCCCCCCTCTCTACGAGCAGTACTTC. This sequence encodes CASSFPPLYEQYF.

The chain recombines TRBV5-1 with TRBJ2-1, with 10 positions matching TRBD2. This CDR3 is built from 16 residues. V trimming: 0 bases; J trimming: 5 bases; junction bases outside the gene matches: 5. Looked up from germline, CDR1 is SGHRS and CDR2 is YFSETQ. CDR3 bases: TGCGCCAGCAGCTTGGTAGCGGGGGGAGGGGACAATGAGCAGTTCTTC. It codes for CASSLVAGGGDNEQFF.

This chain uses TRBV19 with TRBJ1-1; 9 bases fit TRBD1. The CDR3 is 15 amino acids. The trim removed 4 bases at V and 4 bases at J, leaving 7 bases unmatched. Per the germline V gene, CDR1 is LNHDA and CDR2 is SQIVND (reference sequence). CDR3 amino acids: CASSKKQGAPTEAFF. The CDR3 nucleotides are TGTGCCAGTAGTAAAAAACAGGGGGCGCCCACTGAAGCTTTCTTT. The entire variable domain, with the rest obtained from reference TRBV19 and TRBJ1-1, is as follows: DGGITQSPKYLFRKEGQNVTLSCEQNLNHDAMYWYRQDPGQGLRLIYYSQIVNDFQKGDIAEGYSVSREKKESFPLTVTSAQKNPTAFYLCASSKKQGAPTEAFFGQGTRLTVV.

The J gene is TRBJ2-5, the V gene TRBV5-1, with 7 bases matching TRBD2. J was trimmed by 5 bases and V by 4 bases; bases with no gene match: 14. CDR1 SGHRS and CDR2 YFSETQ come from the germline V gene. The CDR3 runs to 16 residues. The CDR3 reads CASSTGGTERKETQYF. The CDR3 DNA reads TGCGCCAGCAGCACCGGGGGGACTGAGCGGAAGGAGACCCAGTACTTC.

The rearrangement joins TRBV7-9 to TRBJ2-2; 15 bases align to TRBD2. This CDR3 comprises 18 residues. The V gene's germline CDR1 is SEHNR and CDR2 FQNEAQ (reference sequence). Trimming at V came to 5 bases and at J to 2 bases, leaving 6 bases not matched to a gene. The CDR3 region has the DNA TGTGCCAGCAGCGAACCGGGACTAGCGGGGGGTAACACCGGGGAGCTGTTTTTT. It is translated as CASSEPGLAGGNTGELFF.

V is TRBV6-6 and J is TRBJ2-1; no firm D call. This CDR3 region has 13 residues. The V end was cut by 4 bases, the J end by 0 bases, with 4 bases between. CDR1 is MNHNY and CDR2 is SVGAGI in the germline V gene (reference sequence). The CDR3 DNA reads as TGTGCCAGCAGTTCGGCCTCCTACAATGAGCAGTTCTTC. Protein sequence: CASSSASYNEQFF.

This chain uses TRBV7-2 with TRBJ1-3; 9 bases line up with TRBD1. Per germline, CDR1 SGHTA and CDR2 FQGNSA. V trimming: 5 bases; J trimming: 0 bases; junction bases outside the gene matches: 14. The CDR3 runs to 19 residues. This chain's CDR3 is CASSRRDRDAPYSGNTIYF. The CDR3 DNA reads TGTGCCAGCAGCCGACGGGACAGGGACGCGCCTTACTCTGGAAACACCATATATTTT.

This chain joins TRBV11-2 and TRBJ2-7; TRBD2 is a possible D gene (6 bases). This CDR3 spans 14 amino acids. Germline assignment: CDR1 SGHAT and CDR2 FQNNGV. Trimming shortened V by 5 bases and J by 2 bases, and 13 bases separated the two germline ends. The CDR3 DNA sequence: TGTGCCAGCAGCCACTCGGCGGGGACCTACGAGCAGTACTTC. Translated: CASSHSAGTYEQYF.

This clone was observed a single time. The chain combines TRBV13 with TRBJ1-1; D perhaps matches TRBD1 (5 bases). The CDR3 is 17 amino acids. V was trimmed by 5 bases and J by 4 bases, leaving 23 bases between them. CDR1 PRHDT and CDR2 FYEKMQ come from the germline V gene (reference sequence). The CDR3 here is CASSEGRGQGLGTEAFF. The CDR3 nucleotides are TGTGCCAGCAGCGAAGGACGAGGGCAGGGCTTGGGCACTGAAGCTTTCTTT.

V is TRBV9 and J is TRBJ2-1; D possibly corresponds to TRBD2 (6 bases). The germline V gene encodes CDR1 SGDLS and CDR2 YYNGEE. There are 17 residues in the CDR3. V was trimmed by 4 bases and J by 0 bases, leaving 17 bases between them. The CDR3 here is CASSPTLAESSYNEQFF. CDR3 DNA sequence: TGTGCCAGCAGCCCCACGTTAGCGGAAAGCTCCTACAATGAGCAGTTCTTC.

This clone was observed a single time. The V and J genes are TRBV6-1 and TRBJ2-5, with TRBD2 matching 9 bases. Germline V gene data show CDR1 as MNHNS and CDR2 as SASEGT. V shed 7 bases and J 4 bases; nucleotides not matched to a gene: 7. The CDR3 consists of 14 residues. The CDR3 sequence is CASTFSGGGETQYF. In nucleotides, the CDR3 is TGTGCCAGCACCTTTAGCGGGGGAGGAGAGACCCAGTACTTC.